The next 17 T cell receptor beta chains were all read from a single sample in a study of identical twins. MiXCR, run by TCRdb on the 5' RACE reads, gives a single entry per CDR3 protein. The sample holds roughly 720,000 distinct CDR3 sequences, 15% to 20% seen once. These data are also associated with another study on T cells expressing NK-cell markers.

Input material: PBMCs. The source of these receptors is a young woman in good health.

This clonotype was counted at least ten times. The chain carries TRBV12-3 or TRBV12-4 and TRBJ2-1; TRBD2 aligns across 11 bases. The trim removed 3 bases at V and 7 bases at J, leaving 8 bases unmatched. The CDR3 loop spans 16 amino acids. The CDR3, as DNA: TGTGCCAGCAGTTTTGGGGGACTAGCGGTGTCGAATGAGCAGTTCTTC. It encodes CASSFGGLAVSNEQFF.

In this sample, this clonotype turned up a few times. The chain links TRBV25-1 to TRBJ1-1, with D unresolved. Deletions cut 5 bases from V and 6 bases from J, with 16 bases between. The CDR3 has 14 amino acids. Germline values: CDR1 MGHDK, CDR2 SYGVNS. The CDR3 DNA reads TGTGCCAGCAGTCCCCTCCATTCCATCGCTGAAGCTTTCTTT. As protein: CASSPLHSIAEAFF.

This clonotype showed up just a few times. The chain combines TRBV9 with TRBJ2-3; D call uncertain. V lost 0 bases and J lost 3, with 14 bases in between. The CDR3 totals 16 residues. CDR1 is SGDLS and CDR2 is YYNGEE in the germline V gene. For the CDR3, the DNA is TGTGCCAGCAGCGTAGTCGGTAGGGCCGAGACAGATACGCAGTATTTT. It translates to CASSVVGRAETDTQYF.

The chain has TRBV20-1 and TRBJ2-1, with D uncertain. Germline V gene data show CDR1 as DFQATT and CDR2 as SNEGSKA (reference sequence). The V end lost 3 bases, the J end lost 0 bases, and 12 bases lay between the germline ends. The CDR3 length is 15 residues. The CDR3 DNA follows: TGCAGTGCTAGGTTTCCTTCTTACTCCTACAATGAGCAGTTCTTC. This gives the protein CSARFPSYSYNEQFF.

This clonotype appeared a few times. In DNA, the CDR3 is TGTGCCAGCAGCTTGGTCGGAGCGATCAGCCAAGAGACCCAGTACTTC. This codes for CASSLVGAISQETQYF. This sequence joins TRBV5-6 and TRBJ2-5; D gene unclear. CDR1 and CDR2 from the germline V gene are SGHDT and YYEEEE. V lost 0 bases and J 1 base, leaving 13 bases between the germline ends. The CDR3 totals 16 residues.

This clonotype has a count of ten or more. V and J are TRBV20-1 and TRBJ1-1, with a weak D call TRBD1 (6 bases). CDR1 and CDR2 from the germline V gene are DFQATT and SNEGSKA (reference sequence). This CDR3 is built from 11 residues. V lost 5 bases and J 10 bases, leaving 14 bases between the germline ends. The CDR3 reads CSAYGTNRAFF. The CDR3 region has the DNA TGCAGTGCTTACGGGACAAATCGAGCTTTCTTT.

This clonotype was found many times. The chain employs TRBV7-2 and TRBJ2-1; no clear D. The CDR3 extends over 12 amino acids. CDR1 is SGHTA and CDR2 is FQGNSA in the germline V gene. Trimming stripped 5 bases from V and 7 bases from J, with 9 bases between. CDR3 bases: TGTGCCAGCAGCCCTACGAGAAATGAGCAGTTCTTC. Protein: CASSPTRNEQFF.

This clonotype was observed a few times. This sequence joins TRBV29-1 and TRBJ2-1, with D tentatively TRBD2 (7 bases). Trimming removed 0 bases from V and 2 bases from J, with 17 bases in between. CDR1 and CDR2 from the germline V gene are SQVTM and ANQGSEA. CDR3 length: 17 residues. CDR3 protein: CSVEDRGSGGAYNEQFF. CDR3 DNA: TGCAGCGTTGAAGATAGGGGTTCGGGGGGCGCCTACAATGAGCAGTTCTTC.

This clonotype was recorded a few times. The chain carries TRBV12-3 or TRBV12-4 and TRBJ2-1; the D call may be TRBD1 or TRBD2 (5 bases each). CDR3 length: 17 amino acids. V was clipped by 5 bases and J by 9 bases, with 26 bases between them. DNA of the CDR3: TGTGCCAGCAGTCCATTTGGAGAGGGGTCCCGGGACGGTGAGCAGTTCTTC. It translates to CASSPFGEGSRDGEQFF.

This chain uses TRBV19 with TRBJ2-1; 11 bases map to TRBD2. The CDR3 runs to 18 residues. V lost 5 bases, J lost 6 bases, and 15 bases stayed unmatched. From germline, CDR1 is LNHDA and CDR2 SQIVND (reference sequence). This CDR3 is CASSLLPLLAGGTNEQFF. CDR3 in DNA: TGTGCCAGTAGTTTACTTCCCCTTCTAGCGGGAGGTACCAATGAGCAGTTCTTC.

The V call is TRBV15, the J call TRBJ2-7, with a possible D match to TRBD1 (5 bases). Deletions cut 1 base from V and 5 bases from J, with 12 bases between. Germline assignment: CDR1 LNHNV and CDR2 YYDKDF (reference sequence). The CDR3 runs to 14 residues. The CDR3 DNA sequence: TGTGCCACCAGCAGAGCGGGCAGGGTCCACGAGCAGTACTTC. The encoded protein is CATSRAGRVHEQYF.

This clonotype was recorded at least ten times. Written as DNA, the CDR3 is TGTGCCAGCAGCTTAGTACCGACGGCCTACGAGCAGTACTTC. Translating it yields CASSLVPTAYEQYF. This chain joins TRBV7-8 and TRBJ2-7; D is undetermined. Trimming pared 1 base from V and 2 bases from J, leaving 9 bases between. Germline-derived CDR1 and CDR2 are SGHVS and FQNEAQ. CDR3 length equals 14 residues.

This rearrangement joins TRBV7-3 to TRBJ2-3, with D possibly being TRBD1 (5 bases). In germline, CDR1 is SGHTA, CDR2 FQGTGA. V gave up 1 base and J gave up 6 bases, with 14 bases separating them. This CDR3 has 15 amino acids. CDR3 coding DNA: TGTGCCAGCAGCTTAATGGACCAGACAGCGGATACGCAGTATTTT. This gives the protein CASSLMDQTADTQYF.

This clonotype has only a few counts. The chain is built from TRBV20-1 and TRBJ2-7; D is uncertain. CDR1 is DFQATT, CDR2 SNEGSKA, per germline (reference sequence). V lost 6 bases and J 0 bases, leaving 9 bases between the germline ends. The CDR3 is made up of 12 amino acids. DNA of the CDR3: TGCAGTGCCCGGGCCAACTCCTACGAGCAGTACTTC. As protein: CSARANSYEQYF.

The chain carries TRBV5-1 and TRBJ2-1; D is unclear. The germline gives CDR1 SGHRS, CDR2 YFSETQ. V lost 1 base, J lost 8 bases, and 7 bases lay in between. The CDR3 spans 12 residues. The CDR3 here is CASSLPGDEQFF. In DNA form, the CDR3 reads TGCGCCAGCAGCTTGCCGGGCGATGAGCAGTTCTTC.

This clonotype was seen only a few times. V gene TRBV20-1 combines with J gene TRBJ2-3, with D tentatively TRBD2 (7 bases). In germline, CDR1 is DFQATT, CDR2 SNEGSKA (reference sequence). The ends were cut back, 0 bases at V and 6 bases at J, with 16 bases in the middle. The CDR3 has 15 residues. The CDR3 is CSARDPRGAEDTQYF. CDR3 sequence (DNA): TGCAGTGCTAGAGACCCCCGGGGGGCGGAGGATACGCAGTATTTT.

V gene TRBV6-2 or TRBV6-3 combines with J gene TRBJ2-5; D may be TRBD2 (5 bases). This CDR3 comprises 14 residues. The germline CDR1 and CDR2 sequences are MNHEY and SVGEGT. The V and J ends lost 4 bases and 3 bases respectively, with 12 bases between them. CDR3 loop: CASSSLGSEETQYF. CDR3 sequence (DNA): TGTGCCAGCAGTTCACTAGGCAGTGAAGAGACCCAGTACTTC.